This T cell receptor beta chain was retrieved from a study of blood T cell repertoires in COVID-19. Looking at the study overall: There were acute and convalescent COVID-19 samples, and they came from the United States, Italy and Spain.

The CDR3 covers 13 residues. The junction had 1 base not matched to a gene; V was cut back by 3 bases and J by 9 bases. Germline V gene lookup returns CDR1 WSHSY and CDR2 SAAADI. Here immunoSEQ multiplex PCR was the method, and the copy in TCRdb shows in-frame clones only, minus some. The sample has about 43,000 clones; approximately 87% are singletons. The chain recombines TRBV10-2 with TRBJ1-6, with TRBD1 identical over 8 bases. The specimen was peripheral blood. The sequence was collected from a man aged 35-49 years with COVID-19, enrolled during active disease. The CDR3 loop is CASSEDRGSPLHF. CDR3 in DNA: TGCGCCAGCAGTGAAGACAGGGGTTCACCCCTCCACTTT.